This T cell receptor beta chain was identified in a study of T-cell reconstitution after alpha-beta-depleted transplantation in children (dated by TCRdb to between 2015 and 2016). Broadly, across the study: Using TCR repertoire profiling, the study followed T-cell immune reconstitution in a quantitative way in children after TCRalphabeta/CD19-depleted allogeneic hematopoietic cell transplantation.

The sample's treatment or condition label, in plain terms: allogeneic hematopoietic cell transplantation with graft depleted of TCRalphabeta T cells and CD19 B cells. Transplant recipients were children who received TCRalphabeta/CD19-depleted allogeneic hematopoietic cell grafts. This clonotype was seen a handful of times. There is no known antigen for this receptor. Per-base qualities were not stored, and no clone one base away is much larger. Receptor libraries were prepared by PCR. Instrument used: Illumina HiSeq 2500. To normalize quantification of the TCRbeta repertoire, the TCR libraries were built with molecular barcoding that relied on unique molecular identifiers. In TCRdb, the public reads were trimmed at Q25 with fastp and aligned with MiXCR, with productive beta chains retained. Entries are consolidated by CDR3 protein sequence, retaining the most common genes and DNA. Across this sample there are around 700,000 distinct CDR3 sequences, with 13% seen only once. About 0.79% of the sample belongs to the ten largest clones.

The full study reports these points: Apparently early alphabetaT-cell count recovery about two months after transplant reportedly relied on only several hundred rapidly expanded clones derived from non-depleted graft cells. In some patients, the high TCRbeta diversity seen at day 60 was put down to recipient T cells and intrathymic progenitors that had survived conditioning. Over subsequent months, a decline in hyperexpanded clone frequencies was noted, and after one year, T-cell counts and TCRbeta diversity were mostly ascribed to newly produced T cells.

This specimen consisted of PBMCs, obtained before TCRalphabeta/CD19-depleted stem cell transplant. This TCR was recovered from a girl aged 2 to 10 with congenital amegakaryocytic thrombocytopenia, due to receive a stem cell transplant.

The bases are TGCGCCAGCAGCCAAGTCAGGGACCCCATAGATACGCAGTATTTT. Its translation is CASSQVRDPIDTQYF. The chain employs TRBV4-1 and TRBJ2-3; the D call is tentative, TRBD1 or TRBD2, as each matches 5 bases. Between the V and J ends, shortened by 1 base and 5 bases respectively, the junction contains 13 bases. From the cysteine up to the phenylalanine, the CDR3 has a length of 15 residues. Only the CDR3 DNA stays, 45 bases, in frame from base 1. Looking up the germline V gene yields CDR1 MGHRA and CDR2 YSYEKL.